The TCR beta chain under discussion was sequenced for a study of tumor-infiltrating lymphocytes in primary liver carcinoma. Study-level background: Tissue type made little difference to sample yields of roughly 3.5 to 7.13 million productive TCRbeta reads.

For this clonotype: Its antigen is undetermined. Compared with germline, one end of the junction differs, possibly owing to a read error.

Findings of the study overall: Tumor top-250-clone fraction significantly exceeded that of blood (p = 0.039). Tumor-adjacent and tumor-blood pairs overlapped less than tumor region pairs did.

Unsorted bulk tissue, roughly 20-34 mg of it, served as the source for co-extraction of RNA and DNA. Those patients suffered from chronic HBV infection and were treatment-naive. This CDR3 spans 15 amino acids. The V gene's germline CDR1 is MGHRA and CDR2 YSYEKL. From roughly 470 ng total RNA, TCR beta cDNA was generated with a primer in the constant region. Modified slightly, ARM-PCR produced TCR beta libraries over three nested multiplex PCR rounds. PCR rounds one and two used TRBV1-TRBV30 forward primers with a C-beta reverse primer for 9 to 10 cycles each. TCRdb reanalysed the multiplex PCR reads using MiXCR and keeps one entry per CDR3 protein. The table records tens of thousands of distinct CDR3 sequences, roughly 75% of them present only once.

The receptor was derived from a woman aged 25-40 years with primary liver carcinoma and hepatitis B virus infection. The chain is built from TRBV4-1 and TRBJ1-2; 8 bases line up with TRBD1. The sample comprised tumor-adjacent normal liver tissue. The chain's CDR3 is CASNQMSGTGYGYTF. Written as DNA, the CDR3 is TGTGCCAGCAACCAAATGTCCGGGACAGGCTATGGCTACACCTTC.